These 14 T cell receptor beta chains were sequenced from one sample in a study of blood T cell repertoires in COVID-19. Libraries were prepared by immunoSEQ multiplex PCR; TCRdb keeps only in-frame clonotypes and omits some of them. The sample carries some 80,000 clones, 80% to 85% recorded once. The sample consisted of peripheral blood. Receptor source: a woman in her seventies with acute or convalescent COVID-19.

The V gene is TRBV5-1, the J gene TRBJ2-1; the D gene is possibly TRBD2 (5 bases). The germline gives CDR1 SGHRS, CDR2 YFSETQ. V shed 0 bases and J shed 7 bases, with 11 bases lying between them. The CDR3 is 14 amino acids. CDR3 nucleotides: TGCGCCAGCAGCTTGGTCGGAGGACGGAATGAGCAGTTCTTC. Protein sequence: CASSLVGGRNEQFF.

V is TRBV6-5 and J is TRBJ2-2, with a tentative D call TRBD2 (6 bases). V was clipped by 6 bases and J by 7 bases, with 12 bases between them. Germline V gives CDR1 MNHEY, CDR2 SVGAGI. This CDR3 spans 13 amino acids. This CDR3 is CASSRFSGGELFF. CDR3 DNA sequence: TGTGCCAGCAGCCGTTTTAGCGGCGGGGAGCTGTTTTTT.

This clone was found once. The chain combines TRBV13 with TRBJ1-2, with D possibly TRBD1 on 5 matching bases. CDR1 PRHDT and CDR2 FYEKMQ come from the germline V gene (reference sequence). V lost 0 bases, J lost 0 bases, and 8 bases lay in between. This CDR3 is 15 amino acids long. CDR3 amino acids: CASSLGGATNYGYTF. CDR3 sequence (DNA): TGTGCCAGCAGCTTAGGAGGGGCCACTAACTATGGCTACACCTTC.

The chain joins TRBV9 to TRBJ2-1, with D unresolved. This CDR3 spans 11 amino acids. Germline CDR1 is SGDLS and CDR2 is YYNGEE. V was cut by 1 base and J by 10 bases, with 6 bases left in between. The CDR3 reads CASSVTGEQFF. As DNA, the CDR3 is TGTGCCAGCAGCGTAACCGGGGAGCAGTTCTTC.

The chain is built from TRBV3-1 (or the pseudogene TRBV3-2) and TRBJ2-1, with D hard to call. Germline CDR1 reads LGHDT; CDR2 reads YNNKEL (reference sequence). The CDR3 has 14 amino acids. Trimming left V 0 bases short and J 10 bases short, with 13 bases between. CDR3 region: CASSQDVAQTEQFF. The CDR3 DNA reads as TGTGCCAGCAGCCAAGACGTAGCCCAAACCGAGCAGTTCTTC.

This chain links TRBV11-2 with TRBJ1-1, with 8 nucleotides matching TRBD1. Losses at the gene ends were 5 bases for V and 4 bases for J; bases not matched to a gene: 9. The germline V gene has CDR1 SGHAT and CDR2 FQNNGV. The CDR3 spans 15 residues. CDR3 in DNA: TGTGCCAGCAGCGCGCGATCGACAGGGGCCACTGAAGCTTTCTTT. Translation gives CASSARSTGATEAFF.

The count of this clone is one. The chain links TRBV27 to TRBJ2-3; no clear D. Trimming cost V 8 bases and J 0 bases, with 18 bases left between them. The CDR3 has 16 residues. Germline-derived CDR1 and CDR2 are MNHEY and SMNVEV (reference sequence). This CDR3 is CASSPLWATSTDTQYF. Written as DNA, the CDR3 is TGTGCCAGCTCCCCTCTCTGGGCCACTAGCACAGATACGCAGTATTTT.

For the CDR3, the DNA is TGTGCCAGCAGCCTCTTAGCGGGACTGAACACCGGGGAGCTGTTTTTT. Residues: CASSLLAGLNTGELFF. This rearrangement joins TRBV5-4 to TRBJ2-2; 8 bases match TRBD2. Trimming took 4 bases from V and 1 from J; bases not matched to a gene: 6. The CDR3 has 16 amino acids. In germline, CDR1 is SGHNT, CDR2 YYREEE (reference sequence).

The genes are TRBV3-1 (or the pseudogene TRBV3-2) and TRBJ1-2; 7 bases match TRBD1. V shed 4 bases, J shed 4 bases, and the junction held 6 bases outside the gene matches. This CDR3 has 14 amino acids. CDR1 is LGHDT and CDR2 is YNNKEL in the germline V gene (reference sequence). DNA of the CDR3: TGTGCCAGCAGCCGTGCCGGGACAGCCTATGGCTACACCTTC. It is translated as CASSRAGTAYGYTF.

This clone has a single count. This chain links TRBV7-9 with TRBJ2-7, with TRBD1 matching 8 bases. Per germline, CDR1 SEHNR and CDR2 FQNEAQ (reference sequence). The CDR3 sequence is 14 residues long. V shed 4 bases and J 7 bases; nucleotides not matched to a gene: 9. The CDR3 loop reads CASSSGGGMREQYF. CDR3 DNA: TGTGCCAGCAGCTCAGGGGGCGGGATGCGGGAGCAGTACTTC.

This clone was detected a few times. This chain uses TRBV10-3 with TRBJ1-1, with D perhaps TRBD1 (6 bases). The CDR3 has 13 amino acids. Germline V gene sequence: CDR1 ENHRY, CDR2 SYGVKD. Trimming removed 7 bases at V and 6 bases at J, with 15 bases between. CDR3 sequence (DNA): TGTGCCATCAAGGACAGATTGCTCGCTGAAGCTTTCTTT. It yields the protein CAIKDRLLAEAFF.

This chain uses TRBV7-8 with TRBJ2-1; 10 nucleotides agree with TRBD2. The J segment lost 7 bases and the V segment lost 5 bases, leaving 2 bases of the junction unmatched. The CDR3 is made up of 13 amino acids. The germline CDR1 and CDR2 sequences are SGHVS and FQNEAQ. The CDR3 region is CASSPLAGNEQFF. CDR3 sequence (DNA): TGTGCCAGCAGCCCACTAGCGGGGAATGAGCAGTTCTTC.

The CDR3 protein is CASSQGHTNTGELFF. The CDR3 DNA sequence: TGTGCCAGCAGCCAGGGACACACAAACACCGGGGAGCTGTTTTTT. The chain couples TRBV3-1 (or the pseudogene TRBV3-2) to TRBJ2-2, with D perhaps matching TRBD1 (6 bases). The length of the CDR3 is 15 residues. V was trimmed by 3 bases and J by 2 bases, leaving 10 bases between them. Per germline, CDR1 LGHDT and CDR2 YNNKEL (reference sequence).

The V and J genes are TRBV30 and TRBJ1-1, with D possibly being TRBD1 (6 bases). The germline V and J ends were trimmed by 3 bases and 5 bases, with 19 bases remaining between them. In germline, CDR1 is GTSNPN, CDR2 SVGIG (reference sequence). The length of the CDR3 is 15 residues. CDR3 bases: TGTGCCTGGAGCGATCAACAGGGAAGTGGGACTGAAGCTTTCTTT. Translated, it gives CAWSDQQGSGTEAFF.